This entry describes one T cell receptor (beta chain). No antigen is known for it. Base qualities are not recorded, but no much larger clone differs from it by a single base. This sample was sequenced with an Illumina HiSeq 2500. Quantitative 5'-RACE with molecular barcodes was used to prepare TCR beta libraries. As for the original processing: Disease-linked TCR variants were identified with a new computational method built on a probabilistic model of VDJ rearrangement. The public reads were run again by TCRdb, first through fastp at Q25 and then through MiXCR, and only productive beta chains were kept. A single entry per CDR3 protein holds the most common genes and DNA from its merged rows. The V and J calls here are based on TCRdb, not the publication. The sample profile shows about 340,000 distinct CDR3 sequences; roughly 14% of them were found once. About 1% of the sample is held by the ten biggest clonotypes.

Counted from cysteine to phenylalanine, this CDR3 has 15 amino acids. The kept DNA is CDR3 alone, 45 bases in frame from the first base. Via the germline V gene, CDR1 is SGHTA and CDR2 FQGNSA. The trim is 4 bases for V and 0 bases for J, with a gap of 13 bases between the germline ends. The data belong to a study of CD8 T cells in ankylosing spondylitis (dated by TCRdb to about 2017). For the study in its entirety: The study set out to find disease-linked TCR variants by profiling T cell receptor beta repertoires in ankylosing spondylitis patients and healthy donors. The full study cohort comprised around 25 ankylosing spondylitis patients and about a hundred healthy donors. Peripheral blood was sampled, and synovial fluid was also collected from ankylosing spondylitis patients. Here is what the overall study found, with its caveats: Some motif variants had previously been reported in the synovial fluid and blood of reactive arthritis patients, which suggests shared mechanisms of disease initiation. A TCR beta motif of several highly homologous amino acid variants appeared characteristic of blood from ankylosing spondylitis patients. A CD8+ phenotype was shown by the disease-linked clones, which were found at relatively low frequencies in peripheral blood. The disease-linked clones were reported to be significantly enriched in matched synovial fluid samples from ankylosing spondylitis patients.

The clonotype was recovered from a male donor with ankylosing spondylitis or in good health (not recorded which). The rearranged chain carries TRBV7-2 and TRBJ2-7, and TRBD1 may be the D gene, going by 5 matching bases. Input material: blood, either unsorted or a sorted T cell fraction (not recorded which). The CDR3 sequence is CASSSDPTDSYEQYF. The DNA sequence is as follows: TGTGCCAGCAGCTCGGACCCGACAGACTCCTACGAGCAGTACTTC.